These 18 T cell receptor beta chains originate from one sample sequenced in a study of graft-versus-host responses after intestinal transplantation. The method was immunoSEQ multiplex PCR; TCRdb's version includes in-frame clones alone and lacks a portion of them. The table shows about 85,000 clones, with under 95% occurring only once. What these receptors recognize is not known. This sample comprised unstimulated CD8+ T cells sorted from spleen or lymph node cells, obtained before transplant. The receptor source for this set is a human donor who was the organ donor for an intestinal transplant.

The chain has TRBV5-1 and TRBJ1-1; 7 bases agree with TRBD1. The CDR3 is 15 amino acids. CDR1 SGHRS and CDR2 YFSETQ come from the germline V gene. V lost 4 bases and J lost 5; bases outside the gene matches: 11. DNA for the CDR3: TGCGCCAGCAGCCACGGACAGGCGGGGGGTACTGAAGCTTTCTTT. Protein product: CASSHGQAGGTEAFF.

CDR3 DNA sequence: TGTGCCAGCAGCGCGGGACAGGGTGCCTATGGCTACACCTTC. Its protein product is CASSAGQGAYGYTF. V and J are TRBV9 and TRBJ1-2; 9 bases are shared with TRBD1. Germline trimming cut 3 bases from V and 4 bases from J; bases unmatched to any gene: 4. Germline V gene sequence: CDR1 SGDLS, CDR2 YYNGEE. CDR3 size: 14 residues.

The CDR3 reads CASSQDQSGTDNNEQFF. CDR3 nucleotide sequence: TGCGCCAGCAGCCAAGACCAATCCGGGACAGATAACAATGAGCAGTTCTTC. This sequence joins TRBV4-1 and TRBJ2-1, with TRBD1 matching over 7 bases. From germline, CDR1 is MGHRA and CDR2 YSYEKL. Trimming removed 0 bases from V and 5 bases from J; junction bases left unmatched: 10. CDR3 size: 17 residues.

The genes are TRBV30 and TRBJ1-2, with D unresolved. The CDR3 has 11 amino acids. The germline CDR1 and CDR2 sequences are GTSNPN and SVGIG (reference sequence). V was pared by 8 bases and J by 8 bases, with 15 bases between. CDR3 sequence: CAGSGVRGYTF. CDR3 DNA: TGTGCCGGATCCGGGGTTCGCGGCTACACCTTC.

This rearrangement joins TRBV29-1 to TRBJ2-7, with 9 nucleotides matching TRBD2. The germline gives CDR1 SQVTM, CDR2 ANQGSEA. V was pared by 2 bases and J by 4 bases, with 6 bases of the junction left unmatched. The CDR3 runs to 14 residues. The CDR3 DNA is TGCAGCGTTGAAACGTCTAGCGGGATGTACGAGCAGTACTTC. As protein: CSVETSSGMYEQYF.

V and J are TRBV4-1 and TRBJ2-7; possible D gene TRBD1, 5 bases. V was clipped by 2 bases and J by 1 base, with 15 bases between them. Germline V gene data show CDR1 as MGHRA and CDR2 as YSYEKL. The CDR3 totals 16 residues. DNA of the CDR3: TGCGCCAGCAGCCAACCCGCGGACACCATGTCCTACGAGCAGTACTTC. Amino acid sequence: CASSQPADTMSYEQYF.

This chain uses TRBV4-1 with TRBJ2-7; D call uncertain. Deletions cut 2 bases from V and 2 bases from J, with 10 bases between. The CDR3 has 14 residues. Germline V gene lookup returns CDR1 MGHRA and CDR2 YSYEKL. The CDR3 here is CASSQTDVTYEQYF. The CDR3, as DNA: TGCGCCAGCAGCCAAACCGACGTTACCTACGAGCAGTACTTC.

This chain links TRBV6-1 with TRBJ1-1; 7 positions agree with TRBD1. Germline V gene lookup returns CDR1 MNHNS and CDR2 SASEGT. The V and J ends lost 3 bases and 3 bases, in that order; junction bases with no gene match: 4. This CDR3 region has 14 residues. The CDR3 loop reads CASSDRGMYTEAFF. The CDR3 DNA reads TGTGCCAGCAGTGACAGGGGGATGTACACTGAAGCTTTCTTT.

The chain uses TRBV4-1 and TRBJ2-7; 12 positions agree with TRBD2. The DNA end is more similar to TRBJ2-5, so the J call may be wrong. Germline V CDR1 and CDR2: MGHRA, YSYEKL. The CDR3 runs 17 residues. CDR3 DNA: TGCGCCAGCAGCCAAGCAGGCACTAGCGGGGGGATAGAGACCCAGTACTTC. Translation gives CASSQAGTSGGIETQYF.

This clone was recorded once. J is TRBJ2-1 and V is TRBV11-2; D is undetermined. V was clipped by 4 bases and J by 5 bases, with 15 bases between them. The CDR3 is 15 residues long. In germline, CDR1 is SGHAT, CDR2 FQNNGV. The CDR3: CASSSPGPENNEQFF. CDR3 nucleotide sequence: TGTGCCAGCAGCTCTCCGGGCCCCGAGAACAATGAGCAGTTCTTC.

DNA of the CDR3: TGTGCCAGCAGTTACCTGGGAATCTATGGCTACACCTTC. It yields the protein CASSYLGIYGYTF. This chain connects TRBV6-5 to TRBJ1-2, with no clear D. There are 13 residues in the CDR3. With 2 bases removed from V and 4 bases from J, the gap between germline ends came to 8 bases. Germline V gives CDR1 MNHEY, CDR2 SVGAGI.

CDR3: CASSPSGSLEQYF. DNA for the CDR3: TGTGCCAGCAGCCCCAGTGGGTCACTCGAGCAGTACTTC. The rearrangement uses TRBV11-2 and TRBJ2-7; no definite D call. The germline V and J ends were trimmed by 5 bases and 6 bases, with 14 bases remaining between them. The CDR3 runs to 13 residues. Germline values: CDR1 SGHAT, CDR2 FQNNGV.

This rearrangement joins TRBV14 to TRBJ2-1, with D possibly TRBD2 on 7 matching bases. CDR3 length equals 15 residues. Trimming shortened V by 2 bases and J by 4 bases, and 12 bases separated the two germline ends. CDR1 is SGHDN and CDR2 is FVKESK in the germline V gene. The CDR3, as DNA: TGTGCCAGCAGCCAATTACAGGGAGGGTACAATGAGCAGTTCTTC. Amino acids: CASSQLQGGYNEQFF.

V usage is TRBV27 and J usage is TRBJ2-5; D call uncertain. CDR3 length: 12 residues. Per germline, CDR1 MNHEY and CDR2 SMNVEV (reference sequence). Deletions cut 7 bases from V and 3 bases from J, with 9 bases between. This CDR3 is CASKGMKETQYF. CDR3 bases: TGTGCCAGCAAAGGAATGAAAGAGACCCAGTACTTC.

V and J are TRBV7-9 and TRBJ2-2, with 8 bases lining up with TRBD2. This CDR3 spans 16 amino acids. The V gene's germline CDR1 is SEHNR and CDR2 FQNEAQ (reference sequence). V gave up 6 bases and J gave up 0 bases; unmatched junction bases: 6. The CDR3 loop reads CASSPLAGTNTGELFF. CDR3 nucleotides: TGTGCCAGCAGTCCCTTAGCGGGGACGAACACCGGGGAGCTGTTTTTT.

The J gene is TRBJ2-7, the V gene TRBV5-5, with a weak D call TRBD2 (5 bases). Trimming took off 2 bases at V and 1 base at J, with 10 bases between the two ends. Germline CDR1 reads SGHKS; CDR2 reads YYEKEE (reference sequence). The CDR3 length is 14 residues. The chain's CDR3 is CASSFWSGSYEQYF. The CDR3 nucleotides are TGTGCCAGCAGCTTCTGGAGCGGATCCTACGAGCAGTACTTC.

The chain is built from TRBV4-1 and TRBJ2-7; D unresolved. CDR3 length: 14 residues. V was trimmed by 2 bases and J by 0 bases, leaving 8 bases between them. Germline CDR1 and CDR2: MGHRA and YSYEKL. The chain's CDR3 is CASSQSWSSYEQYF. In nucleotides, the CDR3 is TGCGCCAGCAGCCAATCCTGGTCCTCCTACGAGCAGTACTTC.

This chain joins TRBV7-9 and TRBJ2-3, with 8 bases that match TRBD2. Germline V gene sequence: CDR1 SEHNR, CDR2 FQNEAQ (reference sequence). V dropped 0 bases and J dropped 2; count of bases not matched to a gene: 10. This CDR3 contains 18 residues. In DNA form, the CDR3 reads TGTGCCAGCAGCTTAGCTTTCGGCGGGGGGCCTCACACAGATACGCAGTATTTT. Translation: CASSLAFGGGPHTDTQYF.